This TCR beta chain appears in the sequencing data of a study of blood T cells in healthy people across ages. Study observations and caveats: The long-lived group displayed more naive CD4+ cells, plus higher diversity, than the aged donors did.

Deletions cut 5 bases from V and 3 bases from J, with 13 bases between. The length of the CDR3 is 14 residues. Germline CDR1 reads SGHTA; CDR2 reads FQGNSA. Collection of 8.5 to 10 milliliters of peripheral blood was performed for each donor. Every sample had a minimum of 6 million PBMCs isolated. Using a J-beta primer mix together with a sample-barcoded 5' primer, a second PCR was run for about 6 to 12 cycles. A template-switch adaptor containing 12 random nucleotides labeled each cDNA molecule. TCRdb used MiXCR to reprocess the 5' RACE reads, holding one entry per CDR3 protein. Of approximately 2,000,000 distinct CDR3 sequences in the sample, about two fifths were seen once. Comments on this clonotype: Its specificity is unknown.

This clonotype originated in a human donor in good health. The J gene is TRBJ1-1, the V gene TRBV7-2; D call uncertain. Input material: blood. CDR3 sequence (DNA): TGTGCCAGCAGCAATACCGGGCCCCACACTGAAGCTTTCTTT. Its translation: CASSNTGPHTEAFF.